Listed below are T cell receptor beta chains from one sample, sequenced in a study of T cell responses to AZD1222 COVID-19 vaccine. TCRdb keeps only in-frame clones here, not all; method: immunoSEQ multiplex PCR. The repertoire consists of some 180,000 clones, with roughly nine tenths occurring once and the leading ten covering 0.85% to 1.1%. The sample here was peripheral blood, taken 28 days after the second AZD1222 dose. The source is an adult who received the AZD1222 COVID-19 vaccine. CDR3s include the opening cysteine and the closing phenylalanine or tryptophan. A D gene is named only where the DNA matches it firmly. Size is stated for part of the rows, as once, few or many counts, or as a class when the clone is expanded.

v_gene,j_gene,d_gene,abundance,CDR3aa,CDR3nt
TRBV6-2/TRBV6-3,TRBJ2-3,.,.,CASSYGAGDPDTQYF,TGTGCCAGCAGTTACGGGGCAGGGGACCCAGATACGCAGTATTTT
TRBV9,TRBJ1-4,TRBD1,.,CASSAGGWGPTNEKLFF,TGTGCCAGCAGCGCAGGGGGTTGGGGGCCCACTAATGAAAAACTGTTTTTT
TRBV7-2,TRBJ2-5,.,.,CASSLYREATQYF,TGTGCCAGCAGCTTATATAGGGAAGCGACCCAGTACTTC
TRBV4-1,TRBJ1-5,.,once,CASSEGLNQPQHF,TGCGCCAGCAGCGAAGGCCTTAATCAGCCCCAGCATTTT
TRBV7-7,TRBJ2-1,TRBD2,.,CASSLGLAGVDEQFF,TGTGCCAGCAGCTTAGGGCTAGCGGGGGTAGACGAGCAGTTCTTC
TRBV5-4,TRBJ2-5,TRBD1,once,CASSLPGQGETQYF,TGTGCCAGCAGCTTGCCGGGACAGGGTGAGACCCAGTACTTC
TRBV7-2,TRBJ2-7,TRBD2,.,CASSPRLAGTYEQYF,TGTGCCAGCAGCCCAAGACTAGCGGGGACCTACGAGCAGTACTTC
TRBV3-1/TRBV3-2,TRBJ2-1,TRBD2,.,CASTPRMPSGDNEQFF,TGTGCCAGCACCCCCCGAATGCCTAGCGGGGACAATGAGCAGTTCTTC
TRBV6-5,TRBJ2-5,.,.,CASSRPSDETQYF,TGTGCCAGCAGTCGACCGAGTGATGAGACCCAGTACTTC
TRBV21-1,TRBJ1-3,.,.,CASSNVEGSDAGNTIYF,TGTGCCAGCAGCAACGTGGAGGGGTCCGATGCTGGAAACACCATATATTTT
TRBV7-9,TRBJ1-2,TRBD1,.,CASSPLDRVFYGYTF,TGTGCCAGCAGCCCATTGGACAGGGTGTTCTATGGCTACACCTTC
TRBV19,TRBJ2-7,TRBD1,.,CASSTGQGYEQYF,TGTGCCAGTAGTACGGGACAGGGCTACGAGCAGTACTTC
TRBV3-1/TRBV3-2,TRBJ1-3,TRBD1,.,CASSQLSGGRNTIYF,TGTGCCAGCAGCCAGTTATCAGGGGGAAGAAACACCATATATTTT
TRBV10-3,TRBJ2-3,TRBD2,.,CAIKAGGQSDTQYF,TGTGCCATTAAAGCGGGGGGGCAGTCAGATACGCAGTATTTT
TRBV9,TRBJ2-3,.,.,CASSVVSTDTQYF,TGTGCCAGCAGCGTAGTTAGCACAGATACGCAGTATTTT
TRBV10-1,TRBJ1-5,TRBD1,few,CASSVIYGTGYDSNQPQHF,TGCGCCAGCAGTGTGATCTACGGGACAGGGTATGATAGCAATCAGCCCCAGCATTTT
TRBV5-1,TRBJ2-7,.,.,CASSLSVGGGGEQYF,TGCGCCAGCAGCTTGTCGGTAGGTGGAGGGGGCGAGCAGTACTTC
TRBV6-5,TRBJ1-6,TRBD1,.,CASSYSGGASPLHF,TGTGCCAGCAGTTACTCAGGGGGCGCTTCACCCCTCCACTTT
TRBV5-1,TRBJ1-4,TRBD1,few,CASSPDRAEKLFF,TGCGCCAGCAGCCCCGACAGGGCTGAAAAACTGTTTTTT
TRBV27,TRBJ1-2,.,.,CASSLPGGYGYTF,TGTGCCAGCAGTTTACCCGGGGGCTATGGCTACACCTTC
TRBV7-9,TRBJ1-2,.,.,CASSPEGGPYGYTF,TGTGCCAGCAGCCCTGAGGGGGGCCCTTATGGCTACACCTTC
TRBV3-1/TRBV3-2,TRBJ2-5,TRBD2,.,CASSQVLRTSQETQYF,TGTGCCAGCAGCCAAGTCCTCCGGACTAGCCAAGAGACCCAGTACTTC
TRBV6-1,TRBJ2-3,TRBD1,.,CASSEATGTGLYTQYF,TGTGCCAGCAGTGAAGCCACCGGGACAGGCCTGTATACGCAGTATTTT
TRBV7-9,TRBJ2-7,.,once,CASSLGVGSGDEQYF,TGTGCCAGCAGCTTAGGGGTCGGGTCTGGGGACGAGCAGTACTTC
TRBV21-1,TRBJ1-2,.,.,CASSKKDDRTPWNGYTF,TGTGCCAGCAGCAAAAAGGATGACAGGACACCCTGGAATGGCTACACCTTC
TRBV30,TRBJ2-4,.,.,CAWTRGAKNIQYF,TGTGCCTGGACCAGGGGAGCCAAAAACATTCAGTACTTC
TRBV10-3,TRBJ2-7,.,.,CAIRTEGVYEQYF,TGTGCCATCAGGACGGAGGGCGTCTACGAGCAGTACTTC